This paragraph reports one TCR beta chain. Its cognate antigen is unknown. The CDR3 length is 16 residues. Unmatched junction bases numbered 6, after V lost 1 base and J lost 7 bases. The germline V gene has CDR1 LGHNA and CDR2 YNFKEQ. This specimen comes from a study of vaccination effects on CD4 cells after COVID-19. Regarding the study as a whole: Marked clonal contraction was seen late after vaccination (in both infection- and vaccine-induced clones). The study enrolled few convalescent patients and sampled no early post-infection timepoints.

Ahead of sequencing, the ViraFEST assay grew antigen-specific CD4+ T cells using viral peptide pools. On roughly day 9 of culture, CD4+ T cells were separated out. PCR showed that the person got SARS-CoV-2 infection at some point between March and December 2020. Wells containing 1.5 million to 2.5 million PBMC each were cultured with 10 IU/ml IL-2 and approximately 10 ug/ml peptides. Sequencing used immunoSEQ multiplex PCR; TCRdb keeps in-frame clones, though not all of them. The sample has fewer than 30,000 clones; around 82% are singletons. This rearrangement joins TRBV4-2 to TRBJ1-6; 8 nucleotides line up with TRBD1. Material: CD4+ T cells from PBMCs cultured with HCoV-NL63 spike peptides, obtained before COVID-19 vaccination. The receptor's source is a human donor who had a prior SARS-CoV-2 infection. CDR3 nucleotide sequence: TGTGCCAGCAGCCAAGCGGACAGGGCCTCAAATTCACCCCTCCACTTT. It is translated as CASSQADRASNSPLHF.